One sample yielded the 7 T cell receptor beta chains listed below, sequenced in a study of quantifying T cell responses using KT2 cells. Study-wide background: cDNA was made from DNase-treated RNA using alpha and beta constant primers.

The cDNA 3' end received a ligated oligonucleotide with a UMI. First-round PCR used three to five cycles and beta primers RC1.1 and RC1.2 covering TRBC1 and TRBC2. TCRdb analysed the UMI-ligation and nested PCR reads with MiXCR anew, one entry per CDR3 protein. The table has some 50,000 distinct CDR3 sequences, 11% seen once. Material: PBMCs spiked with cells of the T cell clone KT2. These receptors came from a human donor.

This clonotype was detected many times. V usage is TRBV6-6 and J usage is TRBJ1-2, with 7 bases fitting TRBD1. The V gene end was trimmed by 3 bases and the J gene end by 3 bases; junction bases not matched to a gene: 1. Per germline, CDR1 MNHNY and CDR2 SVGAGI (reference sequence). The CDR3 extends over 13 amino acids. The CDR3 DNA is TGTGCCAGCAGTTATGACAGGGACTATGGCTACACCTTC. Translation gives CASSYDRDYGYTF.

This chain links TRBV10-2 with TRBJ2-7; D unclear. V was clipped by 3 bases and J by 1 base, with 4 bases between them. This CDR3 contains 12 residues. CDR1 and CDR2 from the germline V gene are WSHSY and SAAADI. The CDR3 protein is CASSDFSYEQYF. CDR3 in DNA: TGCGCCAGCAGTGATTTTTCCTACGAGCAGTACTTC.

This chain uses TRBV29-1 with TRBJ2-3, with TRBD2 as a possible D gene (7 bases). The V gene lost 0 bases and the J gene lost 5 bases, with 15 bases spanning the gap. The germline V gene has CDR1 SQVTM and CDR2 ANQGSEA. The CDR3 is made up of 15 amino acids. The CDR3 DNA reads TGCAGCGTTGAAGATCGTGGGGGGGCCGTAGATACGCAGTATTTT. Residues: CSVEDRGGAVDTQYF.

The chain joins TRBV7-2 to TRBJ2-2; 12 nucleotides align to TRBD2. V was pared by 5 bases and J by 6 bases, with 4 bases of the junction left unmatched. The CDR3 covers 15 residues. Germline-derived CDR1 and CDR2 are SGHTA and FQGNSA. The DNA for the CDR3 is TGTGCCAGCAGCCTGACTAGCGGGAGTCCCGGGGAGCTGTTTTTT. Translation gives CASSLTSGSPGELFF.

This clonotype was picked up a small number of times. The V call is TRBV4-2, the J call TRBJ2-6; 10 nucleotides line up with TRBD1. Germline V gene sequence: CDR1 LGHNA, CDR2 YNFKEQ. The V gene end was trimmed by 8 bases and the J gene end by 3 bases; junction bases not matched to a gene: 4. This CDR3 has 15 amino acids. The CDR3 region has the DNA TGTGCCAGCGGGACAGGGGACGGTGGGGCCAACGTCCTGACTTTC. This translates into CASGTGDGGANVLTF.

The chain has TRBV5-6 and TRBJ2-3; the D gene is possibly TRBD2 (7 bases). Germline V gene sequence: CDR1 SGHDT, CDR2 YYEEEE. Between the trimmed V and J ends, which lost 0 bases and 1 base, there was a span of 12 bases. This CDR3 region has 16 residues. The DNA for the CDR3 is TGTGCCAGCAGCTTGGAGGGGGGGGATGGCACAGATACGCAGTATTTT. This gives the protein CASSLEGGDGTDTQYF.

V usage is TRBV12-3 or TRBV12-4 and J usage is TRBJ2-3; TRBD2 aligns across 8 bases. Germline trimming cut 5 bases from V and 7 bases from J; bases unmatched to any gene: 11. CDR3 length: 15 residues. In DNA, the CDR3 is TGTGCCAGCAGTCCCCAGGCAGCGGGAGCCAATACGCAGTATTTT. Amino acids: CASSPQAAGANTQYF.